This T cell receptor (beta chain) was sequenced during a study of T cells in Graves' hyperthyroidism and ophthalmopathy. Study-level background: The blood sample was taken at first diagnosis, before treatment began.

Patients were excluded for uncontrolled infection, other autoimmune disease, pregnancy or lactation. As concerns this clonotype: No antigen is known for it.

V shed 0 bases and J 1 base; nucleotides not matched to a gene: 4. Germline lookup yields CDR1 SEHNR and CDR2 FQNEAQ (reference sequence). There are 16 residues in the CDR3. The investigators amplified TCR beta CDR3 regions from RNA transcripts. HTBI primers drove first-round RT-PCR of the TCR CDR3. TCRdb passed the multiplex PCR reads through MiXCR, listing each CDR3 protein once. The sample shows under 700,000 distinct CDR3 sequences, 16% of them seen only once. Study results and limitations: Blood shared most expanded thyroid clonotypes above 0.001.

Sequenced material: blood. The clonotype originates from a woman aged 18-29 years with Graves' hyperthyroidism. V and J are TRBV7-9 and TRBJ1-1; 8 bases agree with TRBD1. DNA of the CDR3: TGTGCCAGCAGCTTAGCGGACAGGGTTAAGAACACTGAAGCTTTCTTT. Amino acid sequence: CASSLADRVKNTEAFF.